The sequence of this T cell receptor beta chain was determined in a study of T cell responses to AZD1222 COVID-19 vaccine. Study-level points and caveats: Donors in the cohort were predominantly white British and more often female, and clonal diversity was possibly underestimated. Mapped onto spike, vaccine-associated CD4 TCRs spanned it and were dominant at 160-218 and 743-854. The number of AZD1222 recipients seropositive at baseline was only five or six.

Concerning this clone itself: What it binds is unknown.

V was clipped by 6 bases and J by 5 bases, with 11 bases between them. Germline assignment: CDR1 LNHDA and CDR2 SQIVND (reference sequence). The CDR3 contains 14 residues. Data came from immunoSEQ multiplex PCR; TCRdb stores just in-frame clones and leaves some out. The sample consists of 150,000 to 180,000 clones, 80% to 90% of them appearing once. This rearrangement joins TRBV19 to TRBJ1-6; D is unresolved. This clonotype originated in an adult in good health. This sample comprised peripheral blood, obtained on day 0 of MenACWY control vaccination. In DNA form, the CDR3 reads TGTGCCAGTAGCACGGGTCCCAATAATTCACCCCTCCACTTT. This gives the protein CASSTGPNNSPLHF.